Given below is one TCR beta chain in context. Compared with germline, one end of the junction differs, possibly owing to a read error. This CDR3 is built from 13 residues. Germline assignment: CDR1 SEHNR and CDR2 FQNEAQ (reference sequence). The record originates from a study of cytomegalovirus exposure and HLA in healthy donors. PCR amplification relied on 60 Vbeta primers (plus 13 Jbeta primers). Sequencing used immunoSEQ multiplex PCR; TCRdb keeps in-frame clones, though not all of them. The sample shows roughly 80,000 clones, over 70% of them seen only once. The chain recombines TRBV7-9 with TRBJ2-7, with D perhaps TRBD1 (6 bases). The source material was PBMCs. This receptor was identified in a middle-aged man in good health and CMV-seropositive. For the CDR3, the DNA is TGTTCCAGCAGCTCGGACAGCCACTACGAGCAGTACTTC. It is translated as CSSSSDSHYEQYF.